This entry is about one T cell receptor beta chain. Other DNA sequences in the sample encode the same CDR3. The sample belongs to a study of blood T cell repertoires in COVID-19. TCRdb's copy holds only in-frame clones and misses some; the assay was immunoSEQ multiplex PCR. Of 410,000 or so clones listed, about nine tenths are singletons. This sequence originates from a woman in her 30s with active or convalescent COVID-19. Sequenced material: peripheral blood.

CDR3 in DNA: TGTGCCAGCTCACCACGCCAGGGAGGGAACACTGAAGCTTTCTTT. It translates to CASSPRQGGNTEAFF. The chain couples TRBV18 to TRBJ1-1; D may be TRBD1 (5 bases). V lost 1 base, J lost 1 base, and 10 bases lay in between. In germline, CDR1 is KGHSH, CDR2 LQKENI. The CDR3 covers 15 residues.